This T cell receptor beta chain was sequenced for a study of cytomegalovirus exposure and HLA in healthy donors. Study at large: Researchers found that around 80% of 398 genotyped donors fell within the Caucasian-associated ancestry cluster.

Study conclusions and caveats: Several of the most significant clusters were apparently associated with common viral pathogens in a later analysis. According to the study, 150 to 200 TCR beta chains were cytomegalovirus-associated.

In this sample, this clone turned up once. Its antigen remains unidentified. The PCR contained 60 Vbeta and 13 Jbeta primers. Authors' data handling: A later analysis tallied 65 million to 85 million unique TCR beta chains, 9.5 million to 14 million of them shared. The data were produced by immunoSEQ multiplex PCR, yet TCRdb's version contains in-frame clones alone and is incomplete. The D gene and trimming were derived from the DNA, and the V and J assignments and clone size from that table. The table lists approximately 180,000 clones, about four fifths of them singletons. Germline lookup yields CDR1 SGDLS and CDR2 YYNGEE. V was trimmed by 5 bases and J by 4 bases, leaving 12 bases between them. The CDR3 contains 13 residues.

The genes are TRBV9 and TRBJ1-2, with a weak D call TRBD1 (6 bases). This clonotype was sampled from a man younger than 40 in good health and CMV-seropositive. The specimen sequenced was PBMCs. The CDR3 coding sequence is TGTGCCAGCAGGGATACACAGGGCTATGGCTACACCTTC. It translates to CASRDTQGYGYTF.